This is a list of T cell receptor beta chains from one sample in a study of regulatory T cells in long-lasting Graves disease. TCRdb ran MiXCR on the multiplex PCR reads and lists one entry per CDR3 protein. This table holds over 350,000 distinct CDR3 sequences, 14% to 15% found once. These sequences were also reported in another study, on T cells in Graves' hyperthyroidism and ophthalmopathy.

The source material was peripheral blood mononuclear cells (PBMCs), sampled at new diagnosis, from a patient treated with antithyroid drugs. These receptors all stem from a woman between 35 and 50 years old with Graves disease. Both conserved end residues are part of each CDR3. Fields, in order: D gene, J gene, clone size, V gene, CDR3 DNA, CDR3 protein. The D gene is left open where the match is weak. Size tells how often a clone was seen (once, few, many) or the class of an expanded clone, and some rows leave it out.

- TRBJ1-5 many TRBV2 TGTGCCAGCAGTGAGGAAGCTCGTCAGCCCCAGCATTTT CASSEEARQPQHF
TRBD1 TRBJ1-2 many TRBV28 TGTGCCAGCAGTTTCCGCTTCAACCAGGGGGCGCAGGGCTACACCTTC CASSFRFNQGAQGYTF
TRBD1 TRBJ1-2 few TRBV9 TGTGCCAGCAGCTCCCCCGGGACAGGGCATCGCTACACCTTC CASSSPGTGHRYTF
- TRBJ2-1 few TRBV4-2 TGTGCCAGCAGCCAAGTTCCGTCGGGCGGCCGTTCTGAGCAGTTCTTC CASSQVPSGGRSEQFF
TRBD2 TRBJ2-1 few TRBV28 TGTGCCAGCAGTTTACCGGGAGGACGCTCCTACAATGAGCAGTTCTTC CASSLPGGRSYNEQFF
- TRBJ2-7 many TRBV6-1 TGTGCCAGTACCCCTACTCCGGGACACCCCGGGTTAGGTGGAGACTACGAGCAGTACTTC CASTPTPGHPGLGGDYEQYF
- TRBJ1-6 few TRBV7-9 TGTGCCAGCAGCGTAGACACTAGTAGCTCCTATAATTCACCCCTCCACTTT CASSVDTSSSYNSPLHF
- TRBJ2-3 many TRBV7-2 TGTGCCAGCAGCTTTCATATGAGCTCTAGCACAGATACGCAGTATTTT CASSFHMSSSTDTQYF
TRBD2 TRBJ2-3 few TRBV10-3 TGTGCCATCAGTGGGGGGGGAGACACAGATACGCAGTATTTT CAISGGGDTDTQYF
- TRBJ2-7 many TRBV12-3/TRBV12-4 TGTGCCAGCAGTTTAGGCACAGGCTTATCCGAGCAGTACTTC CASSLGTGLSEQYF
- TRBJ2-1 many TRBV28 TGTGCCAGCAGTTTGGAGCAGTACAATGAGCAGTTCTTC CASSLEQYNEQFF
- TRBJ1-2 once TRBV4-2 TGTGCCAGCAGCCAAGATCAACAGGGCAACTATGGCTACACCTTC CASSQDQQGNYGYTF
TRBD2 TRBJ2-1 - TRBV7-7 TGTGCTAGCAGCTTAGAAGCGGGGACTAGCGGGACCTACAATGAGCAGTTCTTC CASSLEAGTSGTYNEQFF
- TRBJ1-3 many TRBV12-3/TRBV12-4 TGTGCCAGCACCGTGGGGGGGAACACCATATATTTT CASTVGGNTIYF
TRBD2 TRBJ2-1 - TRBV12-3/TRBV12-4 TGTGCCAGCAGCCGAGCTACTAGCGGGATGTCGGTTGAGCAGTTCTTC CASSRATSGMSVEQFF
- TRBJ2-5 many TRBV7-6 TGTGCCAGCAGCTCGATGGGGGGACCTCAAGAGACCCAGTACTTC CASSSMGGPQETQYF
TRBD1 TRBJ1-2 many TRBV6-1 TGTGCCAGCATGATCAGAACAGGGGCGTATGTCCTTAACTATGGCTACACCTTC CASMIRTGAYVLNYGYTF
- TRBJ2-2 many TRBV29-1 TGCAGCGTGGGAACCGGGGAGCTGTTTTTT CSVGTGELFF
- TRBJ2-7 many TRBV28 TGTGCCAGCAGTACCCGGGTCGCCTACTCCTACGAGCAGTACTTC CASSTRVAYSYEQYF
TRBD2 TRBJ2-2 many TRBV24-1 TGTGCCACCAGTGACCGTAGACTAGCGGCGAACACCGGGGAGCTGTTTTTT CATSDRRLAANTGELFF
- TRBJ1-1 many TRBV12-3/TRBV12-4 TGTGCCAGCAGCCGGCGGGGTGGGGTCACTGAAGCTTTCTTT CASSRRGGVTEAFF
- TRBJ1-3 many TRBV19 TGTGCCAGTAGTACCCGTTTGAGAGGGGCGACCGGAAACACCATATATTTT CASSTRLRGATGNTIYF
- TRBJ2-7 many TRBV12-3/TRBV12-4 TGTGCCAGCAGCCAAGCAAACTACGAGCAGTACTTC CASSQANYEQYF
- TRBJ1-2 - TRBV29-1 TGCAGCGTCGAACCCGGGACCGCTATAATTGGCTACACCTTC CSVEPGTAIIGYTF
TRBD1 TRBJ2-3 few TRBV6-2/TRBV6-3 TGTGCCAGCAGTTACCCCGACAGGGGCACAGATACGCAGTATTTT CASSYPDRGTDTQYF
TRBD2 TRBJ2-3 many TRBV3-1 TGTGCCAGCAGCCAAGAAGGGCTAGCGGGGGATACGCAGTATTTT CASSQEGLAGDTQYF
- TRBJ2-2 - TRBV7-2 TGTGCCAGCAGCTTGGGTACGAGCACCGGGGAGCTGTTTTTT CASSLGTSTGELFF
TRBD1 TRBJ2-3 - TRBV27 TGTGCCAGCAGTGACGGACAGGGGACAGATACGCAGTATTTT CASSDGQGTDTQYF
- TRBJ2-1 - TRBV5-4 TGTGCCAGCAGCTCGTGGGGGGTGACAGGGCGGAGTCTCAATGAGCAGTTCTTC CASSSWGVTGRSLNEQFF
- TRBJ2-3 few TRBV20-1 TGCAGTGCTGCTTACTTAGGGGATACGCAGTATTTT CSAAYLGDTQYF
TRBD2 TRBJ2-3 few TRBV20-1 TGCAGTGCTAGAGATACCTTCGCGCAGGGCGGGAGCGGTACAGATACGCAGTATTTT CSARDTFAQGGSGTDTQYF
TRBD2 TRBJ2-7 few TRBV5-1 TGCGCCAGCAGACCAGCTGGTGGGGGAGGGCCTTCCTACGAGCAGTACTTC CASRPAGGGGPSYEQYF
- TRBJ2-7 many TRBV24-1 TGTGCCACCAGTTCTCCAGAGGGCTACGAGCAGTACTTC CATSSPEGYEQYF
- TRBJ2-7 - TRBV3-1 TGTGCCAGCAGCCGCGGTCCGGCCTACGAGCAGTACTTC CASSRGPAYEQYF
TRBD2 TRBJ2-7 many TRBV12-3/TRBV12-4 TGTGCCAGCAGTCGACAGGGGAGGGGACTAGCGGGGGGTACCTACGAGCAGTACTTC CASSRQGRGLAGGTYEQYF
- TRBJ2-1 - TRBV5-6 TGTGCCAGCAGCTTTCTCAGGGTTGGGGACAATGAGCAGTTCTTC CASSFLRVGDNEQFF
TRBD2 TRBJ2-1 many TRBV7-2 TGTGCCAGCAGCCAGTGGGCGGGAGCATGGGATGAGCAGTTCTTC CASSQWAGAWDEQFF
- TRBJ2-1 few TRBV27 TGTGCCAGCAGTTCCACAAAAAACCCCGGGACTTCTAACAATGAGCAGTTCTTC CASSSTKNPGTSNNEQFF
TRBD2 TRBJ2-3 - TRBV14 TGTGCCAGCAGCCGCTACGGGACTAGCGGGACCACAGATACGCAGTATTTT CASSRYGTSGTTDTQYF
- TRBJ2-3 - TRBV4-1 TGCGCCAGCAGCCAAGAGGGTGTGGGGGGCACAGATACGCAGTATTTT CASSQEGVGGTDTQYF
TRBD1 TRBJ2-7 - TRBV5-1 TGCGCCAGCAGCTTGGGGGACAGTCCGTCCTACGAGCAGTACTTC CASSLGDSPSYEQYF
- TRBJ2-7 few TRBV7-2 TGTGCCAGCAGCCAAACGACACAGGGATACGAGCAGTACTTC CASSQTTQGYEQYF
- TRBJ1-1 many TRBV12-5 TGTGCTAGTGGCCCTCGGGGGGGTTTCACTGAAGCTTTCTTT CASGPRGGFTEAFF
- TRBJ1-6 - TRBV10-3 TGTGCCATCAGTGACCGGACAGCTAATTCACCCCTCCACTTT CAISDRTANSPLHF
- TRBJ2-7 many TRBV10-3 TGTGCCAACGGTCGGATCCCCTACGAGCAGTACTTC CANGRIPYEQYF
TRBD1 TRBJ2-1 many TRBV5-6 TGTGCCAGCGGGACCGGGACAGAAAGCTTATACAATGAGCAGTTCTTC CASGTGTESLYNEQFF
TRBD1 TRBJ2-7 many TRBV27 TGTGCCAGCAGTTCAAGACAGGGGGAACGGCACGAGCAGTACTTC CASSSRQGERHEQYF
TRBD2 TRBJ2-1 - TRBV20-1 TGCAGTGCTAGCTTTAGCGGGTTCTACAATGAGCAGTTCTTC CSASFSGFYNEQFF
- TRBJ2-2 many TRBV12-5 TGTGCTAGTGGTTTGCAACGGGCCGGGGAGCTGTTTTTT CASGLQRAGELFF
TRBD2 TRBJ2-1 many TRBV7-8 TGTGCCAGCAGCCTACGCGGGGGGCCCGCTTTGAATGAGCAGTTCTTC CASSLRGGPALNEQFF
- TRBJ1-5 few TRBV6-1 TGTGCCAGCTCGGACAGCGATAGCAATCAGCCCCAGCATTTT CASSDSDSNQPQHF
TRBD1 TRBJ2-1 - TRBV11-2 TGTGCCAGCAGGTTTTGGGGGACAGTCATAAATGAGCAGTTCTTC CASRFWGTVINEQFF